Detailed here is one T cell receptor (beta chain). Antigen specificity is unknown. TCRdb keeps only in-frame clones here, not all; method: immunoSEQ multiplex PCR. The table records some 120,000 clones, over 75% of them present only once. The CDR3 has 13 residues. V was cut by 8 bases and J by 11 bases, with 19 bases left in between. The data originate from a study of T cell responses to AZD1222 COVID-19 vaccine. Study conclusions and caveats: Per reports, nearly half of all spike-specific TCRs target regions that are unmutated in variants. In a largely white British group with more females than males, clonal diversity was possibly underestimated. Samples come after the peak T cell response, not at day 14. Vaccination with two AZD1222 doses was followed by a rise in Spike-specific TCR breadth and depth.

The rearrangement links TRBV12-3 or TRBV12-4 to TRBJ1-5, with D possibly matching TRBD1 (5 bases). This clonotype was sampled from an adult in good health. Source: peripheral blood, taken on day 0 of AZD1222 vaccination. CDR3 loop: CASGRVGVGAQHF. DNA of the CDR3: TGTGCCAGCGGACGAGTGGGGGTTGGAGCCCAGCATTTT.